This is a list of T cell receptor beta chains from one sample in a study of OX40 agonist ivuxolimab in advanced cancers. Assay used: immunoSEQ multiplex PCR; TCRdb lists only in-frame clones, some missing. The table shows 70,000 or so clones, with 65% to 80% occurring only once. The specimen was CD4+ or CD8+ T cells sorted from blood, collected in a trial of the OX40 agonist ivuxolimab. The origin of the receptors is an adult with an advanced solid tumor such as melanoma, head and neck, liver or kidney cancer. CDR3s include the opening cysteine and the closing phenylalanine or tryptophan. D genes are given only for firm matches. Expanded clones are given a class, and other clones once, few, many or no size at all.

clone size: few
V gene: TRBV19
J gene: TRBJ1-6
D gene: NA
CDR3 protein: CASSIEGANSPLHF
CDR3 DNA: TGTGCCAGTAGTATAGAGGGGGCGAATTCACCCCTCCACTTT

clone size: few
V gene: TRBV11-2
J gene: TRBJ1-1
D gene: NA
CDR3 protein: CASSLAAGAKAEAFF
CDR3 DNA: TGTGCCAGCAGCTTAGCAGCAGGGGCAAAGGCTGAAGCTTTCTTT

clone size: NA
V gene: TRBV7-9
J gene: TRBJ2-7
D gene: NA
CDR3 protein: CASSHTYEQYF
CDR3 DNA: TGTGCCAGCAGCCACACCTACGAGCAGTACTTC

clone size: NA
V gene: TRBV5-5
J gene: TRBJ1-4
D gene: TRBD1
CDR3 protein: CASSTTGTGLNEKLFF
CDR3 DNA: TGTGCCAGCAGCACCACTGGGACAGGACTAAATGAAAAACTGTTTTTT

clone size: NA
V gene: TRBV5-4
J gene: TRBJ1-2
D gene: TRBD1
CDR3 protein: CASSLPGQGQGGYTF
CDR3 DNA: TGTGCCAGCAGCCTACCGGGACAGGGTCAGGGTGGCTACACCTTC

clone size: NA
V gene: TRBV2
J gene: TRBJ2-7
D gene: NA
CDR3 protein: CASSQTGTPGYEQYF
CDR3 DNA: TGTGCCAGCAGCCAAACCGGGACCCCGGGCTACGAGCAGTACTTC

clone size: NA
V gene: TRBV18
J gene: TRBJ2-7
D gene: NA
CDR3 protein: CASSPTQTYEQYF
CDR3 DNA: TGTGCCAGCTCACCAACTCAGACCTACGAGCAGTACTTC

clone size: NA
V gene: TRBV28
J gene: TRBJ1-2
D gene: NA
CDR3 protein: CASSSQGTGGGSGYTF
CDR3 DNA: TGTGCCAGCAGTTCACAGGGCACTGGAGGTGGGAGTGGCTACACCTTC

clone size: NA
V gene: TRBV5-1
J gene: TRBJ1-4
D gene: NA
CDR3 protein: CASSLGGGKNEKLFF
CDR3 DNA: TGCGCCAGCAGCTTGGGTGGAGGGAAAAATGAAAAACTGTTTTTT

clone size: few
V gene: TRBV7-9
J gene: TRBJ2-3
D gene: NA
CDR3 protein: CASSSAGVADTQYF
CDR3 DNA: TGTGCCAGCAGCTCCGCCGGGGTTGCAGATACGCAGTATTTT

clone size: NA
V gene: TRBV7-9
J gene: TRBJ2-2
D gene: NA
CDR3 protein: CASSYPGLPTGELFF
CDR3 DNA: TGTGCCAGCAGCTACCCGGGCCTCCCCACCGGGGAGCTGTTTTTT

clone size: NA
V gene: TRBV28
J gene: TRBJ2-7
D gene: TRBD1
CDR3 protein: CASSPHPSGQGGSYEQYF
CDR3 DNA: TGTGCCAGCAGTCCACACCCTTCAGGACAGGGGGGATCCTACGAGCAGTACTTC

clone size: NA
V gene: TRBV5-6
J gene: TRBJ2-7
D gene: TRBD2
CDR3 protein: CASSSTSGPYEQYF
CDR3 DNA: TGTGCCAGCAGCTCGACTAGCGGCCCGTACGAGCAGTACTTC

clone size: NA
V gene: TRBV18
J gene: TRBJ2-3
D gene: TRBD2
CDR3 protein: CASSRIAGKQTDTQYF
CDR3 DNA: TGTGCCAGCTCACGTATAGCGGGAAAGCAGACAGATACGCAGTATTTT

clone size: few
V gene: TRBV19
J gene: TRBJ1-6
D gene: TRBD1
CDR3 protein: CASSSRDRIGGSPLHF
CDR3 DNA: TGTGCCAGTAGTAGCCGGGACAGGATCGGAGGTTCACCCCTCCACTTT

clone size: NA
V gene: TRBV2
J gene: TRBJ2-5
D gene: NA
CDR3 protein: CASRRGQETQYF
CDR3 DNA: TGTGCCAGCAGGAGGGGCCAAGAGACCCAGTACTTC

clone size: NA
V gene: TRBV27
J gene: TRBJ1-1
D gene: NA
CDR3 protein: CASSLSTANTEAFF
CDR3 DNA: TGTGCCAGCAGTTTATCGACAGCCAACACTGAAGCTTTCTTT

clone size: NA
V gene: TRBV28
J gene: TRBJ1-1
D gene: NA
CDR3 protein: CASSSTSRRTEAFF
CDR3 DNA: TGTGCCAGCAGCTCGACCTCGCGGCGGACTGAAGCTTTCTTT

clone size: NA
V gene: TRBV6-1
J gene: TRBJ2-7
D gene: NA
CDR3 protein: CASSAGIYYEQYF
CDR3 DNA: TGTGCCAGCAGTGCTGGGATTTACTACGAGCAGTACTTC

clone size: NA
V gene: TRBV21-1
J gene: TRBJ1-1
D gene: NA
CDR3 protein: CASSKLGDRTEAFF
CDR3 DNA: TGTGCCAGCAGCAAACTAGGGGATCGTACTGAAGCTTTCTTT

clone size: NA
V gene: TRBV4-2
J gene: TRBJ2-3
D gene: TRBD2
CDR3 protein: CASSPLREGTDTQYF
CDR3 DNA: TGTGCCAGCAGCCCCCTGCGGGAGGGGACAGATACGCAGTATTTT

clone size: NA
V gene: TRBV7-9
J gene: TRBJ1-2
D gene: TRBD1
CDR3 protein: CASSTPTGGENGYTF
CDR3 DNA: TGTGCCAGCAGCACCCCAACAGGGGGGGAGAATGGCTACACCTTC

clone size: NA
V gene: TRBV2
J gene: TRBJ2-5
D gene: TRBD1
CDR3 protein: CASGDRGLQETQYF
CDR3 DNA: TGTGCCAGCGGGGACAGGGGACTCCAAGAGACCCAGTACTTC

clone size: NA
V gene: TRBV27
J gene: TRBJ1-2
D gene: TRBD1
CDR3 protein: CASRGTGARYGYTF
CDR3 DNA: TGTGCCAGCAGAGGGACAGGGGCTCGCTATGGCTACACCTTC

clone size: few
V gene: TRBV5-1
J gene: TRBJ1-2
D gene: NA
CDR3 protein: CASSLDGQPLGYGYTF
CDR3 DNA: TGCGCCAGCAGCTTGGACGGACAGCCGCTAGGCTATGGCTACACCTTC

clone size: NA
V gene: TRBV27
J gene: TRBJ1-5
D gene: NA
CDR3 protein: CASSPRDGNQPQHF
CDR3 DNA: TGTGCCAGCAGTCCTCGGGACGGGAATCAGCCCCAGCATTTT

clone size: NA
V gene: TRBV6-6
J gene: TRBJ2-3
D gene: NA
CDR3 protein: CASSPRGGSTDTQYF
CDR3 DNA: TGTGCCAGCAGCCCCCGGGGAGGAAGCACAGATACGCAGTATTTT

clone size: NA
V gene: TRBV6-1
J gene: TRBJ2-7
D gene: NA
CDR3 protein: CASREAPLSYEQYF
CDR3 DNA: TGTGCCAGCAGGGAAGCCCCCCTTTCGTACGAGCAGTACTTC

clone size: NA
V gene: TRBV28
J gene: TRBJ2-4
D gene: NA
CDR3 protein: CASSLPMTGSTKQYF
CDR3 DNA: TGTGCCAGCAGTTTACCTATGACAGGTTCTACTAAACAGTACTTC

clone size: NA
V gene: TRBV2
J gene: TRBJ2-5
D gene: NA
CDR3 protein: CASSEAETQYF
CDR3 DNA: TGTGCCAGCAGTGAAGCTGAGACCCAGTACTTC

clone size: once
V gene: TRBV18
J gene: TRBJ2-4
D gene: TRBD2
CDR3 protein: CASSGSGLAGGIAKNIQYF
CDR3 DNA: TGTGCCAGCTCAGGCTCGGGACTAGCGGGAGGGATAGCCAAAAACATTCAGTACTTC